These 3 T cell receptor beta chains were sequenced from one sample in a study of memory CD4+ T cells and cytomegalovirus serostatus. Libraries were prepared by immunoSEQ multiplex PCR; TCRdb keeps only in-frame clonotypes and omits some of them. The sample lists tens of thousands of clones; about 73% were seen once. Single viable CD3+CD4+CD8-CD45RO+ cells were sorted as the memory CD4+ T cells. Sequences were obtained from memory CD4+ T cells from blood. The source is an adult in good health and CMV-seronegative.

This clone was counted a single time. CDR3 region: CALRGASGVPQETQYF. In DNA, the CDR3 is TGTGCCTTACGGGGGGCTAGCGGGGTCCCCCAAGAGACCCAGTACTTC. The rearrangement joins TRBV2 to TRBJ2-5, with 9 bases that match TRBD2. Per the germline V gene, CDR1 is SNHLY and CDR2 is FYNNEI. The CDR3 contains 16 residues. J gave up 1 base and V 11 bases, and 14 bases lay outside the gene matches.

The chain joins TRBV5-1 to TRBJ1-1, with no clear D. Germline V gene data show CDR1 as SGHRS and CDR2 as YFSETQ. Trimming cost V 4 bases and J 11 bases, with 24 bases left between them. CDR3 length: 15 residues. The CDR3 DNA follows: TGCGCCAGCAGCGCCACGGGAACACTCACCCTTGGGGCTTTCTTT. This gives the protein CASSATGTLTLGAFF.

The V call is TRBV6-5, the J call TRBJ1-3, with D perhaps TRBD1 (5 bases). Germline assignment: CDR1 MNHEY and CDR2 SVGAGI. The V gene lost 6 bases and the J gene lost 0 bases, with 9 bases spanning the gap. This CDR3 is built from 14 residues. The CDR3 DNA is TGTGCCAGCAGCGGGGGGAGCTCTGGAAACACCATATATTTT. It codes for CASSGGSSGNTIYF.